This T cell receptor (beta chain) appears in the sequencing data of a study of chemoradiotherapy in HPV16-positive cancers. Across the study: A couple of HPV16-positive patients' cells yielded candidate HPV-specific clones and common motifs.

Whole-study results and caveats: During treatment, candidate HPV-specific clones and E7-related motifs expanded in tumor.

This table comes from immunoSEQ multiplex PCR, and its TCRdb copy is limited to in-frame clones, with some not included. The repertoire holds just under 8,000 clones, about 63% seen once, with 31% in the top ten. A remark on this clone: What it binds is not known.

The source is a human donor with HPV-associated anogenital cancer. Sampling was performed from a patient who underwent chemoradiotherapy.

In DNA form, the CDR3 reads TGTGCCAGCACCTTCGGACTAGCGGGAGCTGACGAGCAGTACTTC. Amino acid sequence: CASTFGLAGADEQYF. This rearrangement joins TRBV7-9 to TRBJ2-7; 13 nucleotides line up with TRBD2. After removal of 7 bases from V and 5 bases from J, the junction contained 8 bases not matched to a gene. The length of the CDR3 is 15 residues. CDR1 is SEHNR and CDR2 is FQNEAQ in the germline V gene (reference sequence).